This T cell receptor beta chain was captured by sequencing in a study of regulatory T cells in long-lasting Graves disease (dated by TCRdb to about 2021). As for the study more broadly: Newly diagnosed Graves' disease patients had taken antithyroid drugs for less than 3 months. The study was registered as a clinical trial and conducted in China. A total of around 33 samples underwent TCR sequencing, from roughly 13 patients with persistent Graves' disease and some 20 patients with newly diagnosed Graves' disease. Patients with persistent Graves' disease were compared with patients with newly diagnosed Graves' disease using TCR sequencing and RNA sequencing of peripheral blood.

Per the publication, the time point label means: newly diagnosed GD, antithyroid drugs for less than 3 months. For both TCR sequencing and RNA sequencing, RNA was extracted from PBMCs in TRIzol. Graves' disease was diagnosed according to American Thyroid Association guidelines. Recruitment of patients was carried out at an endocrinology department in Xi'an, China. Each patient gave 7 to 9.5 milliliters of peripheral blood, collected in an EDTA anticoagulant tube. Ficoll Paque Plus density gradient separation was used to isolate PBMCs, and no additional T cell sorting was done. An Agilent 2100 Bioanalyzer and agarose gel were used to assess RNA quality, and a NanoDrop 2000 was used to measure RNA concentration. The CDR3, from cysteine to phenylalanine, totals 16 residues. The kept DNA is CDR3 alone, 48 bases in frame from the first base. V is trimmed back by 4 bases and J by 0 bases, and the junction contains 5 bases that no gene match accounts for. CDR1 and CDR2 are read off the germline V gene as SGDLS and YYNGEE.

Note on this clonotype: Its target antigen remains unknown. One base away there is no much larger clone; base qualities are not given.

Paper-wide results and their limitations: Persistent patients shared more public clonotypes among themselves (over 2,500) than newly diagnosed patients did (about 1,000). Compared with newly diagnosed patients, persistent Graves' disease patients had lower TCR Shannon entropy and fewer highly expanded clones, which suggests clonal expansion. Because the primary lesion, thyroid tissue, could not be accessed, the study looked at peripheral blood alone. The small sample size was acknowledged by the authors as a limitation that may reduce accuracy. Sequencing and analysis were limited to the TCR beta chain. TRBV28, TRBJ1-2 and TRBJ2-5 were preferentially used in persistent disease, while TRBV20-1 and TRBJ2-1 were favored in newly diagnosed disease.

The method behind the library was multiplex PCR. The sample was run on an Illumina HiSeq 4000. CDR3 regions were amplified by Arm-PCR with iRepertoire HTBI primers to construct TCR beta libraries. PCR products were gel purified before sequencing. The study's own analysis went as follows. Gene usage analysis of CDR3 amino acid clonotypes relied on the approximately 62 TRBV and over 13 TRBJ segments identified across samples. COPE and FqMerger were used to merge filtered high-quality paired reads into contigs. BLAST was used to align contigs to IMGT TRBV, TRBD and TRBJ reference genes, and CDR3 was defined according to IMGT. Clonotypes above 0.1% frequency were classified as highly expanded clones. Shannon entropy was used to measure repertoire diversity, and the Gini coefficient was used to measure V-J evenness. A clonotype was considered public if more than one individual shared it. Through fastp at Q25 and MiXCR, TCRdb rebuilt clones from the public reads, retaining in-frame beta chains. For every CDR3 protein sequence, its rows merge into one entry that carries the most common genes and DNA. The V and J calls and clone size come from TCRdb's table, not from the authors' own analysis. The sample table shows 500,000 or so distinct CDR3 sequences, and about 15% are seen once. More than 20% of the sample goes to the ten largest clones.

This sample was also put to use in a study of T cells in Graves' hyperthyroidism and ophthalmopathy. As the second publication notes: A patient counted as having stable Graves' hyperthyroidism if no progression to ophthalmopathy occurred over 18 months of follow-up. The hyperthyroidism patients were between 18 and 65 years old and newly diagnosed, with a disease duration of less than 2 months. Any patient with an uncontrolled infection, another autoimmune disease, pregnancy or lactation was excluded. Clinical symptoms, serum thyroxine and TRAb, thyroid ultrasound, and orbital computed tomography formed the basis for the diagnoses. For the first round of RT-PCR on the TCR CDR3, the HTBI primer set was used together with the Qiagen OneStep RT-PCR kit. Blood samples also contained most of the expanded thyroid clonotypes (frequency above 0.001), which suggests that blood repertoires may reflect thyroid immune responses. A 13 V-J signature model separated ophthalmopathy from stable hyperthyroidism, with approximately 87% sensitivity and approximately 81% specificity in cross-validation and 80%/75% in testing. In validation, progression to ophthalmopathy was predicted by the model with 70.59% sensitivity and approximately 78% specificity, a median of roughly six months before onset. TCR V-J signatures able to tell the groups apart were searched for in a discovery cohort of some 100 patients, of whom approximately 40 had Graves' ophthalmopathy and 57 had stable Graves' hyperthyroidism. An independent validation cohort of some 18 hyperthyroidism patients and about 16 patients who later progressed to ophthalmopathy tested prospective prediction of ophthalmopathy. The roughly 90 discovery patients were divided at random into training and test sets in a 7:3 ratio. In roughly six Graves' hyperthyroidism patients, the study also compared T-cell repertoires from thyroid tissue with T-cell repertoires from blood. Following sampling, methimazole starting at 30 mg daily was given to hyperthyroidism patients, and high-dose intravenous methylprednisolone was given to ophthalmopathy patients. A second multiplex PCR round built the libraries, followed by size selection and purification. Paired-end sequencing of the libraries was performed with 100 bp reads on an Illumina HiSeq2000. SOAPnuke was used to process the raw data, with reads discarded if the reads contained adapters or uncalled bases, had a mean Phred below 15, or lacked an exact constant-primer or identifier match. COPE v1.2.5 was used to merge the high-quality paired reads, and each unique nucleotide sequence was defined as a clonotype. Clonotypes were aligned to IMGT TRBV, TRBD and TRBJ reference segments using MiTCR v1.1. Only V-J combinations with frequency above 0.0001, covering 99.2% of repertoires, were analysed. A TCS score was defined as the ratio of F50 (clonal expansion) to E x V (chaos), with BLOSUM62-based TCRdist applied between CDR3 peptides within each V-J. Welch's t-statistics and random forest reduced 500 to 650 V-J features to about 13, which were used in a naive Bayes classifier (R e1071). Sample size was not statistically predetermined, and blinding of investigators to group allocation was not performed. According to the paper, TCR Vbeta CDR3 sequencing was carried out on some 130 peripheral blood samples, which came from around 43 ophthalmopathy, around 74 hyperthyroidism and roughly 17 progressor patients.

The TCR sequence derives from a middle-aged woman with Graves disease. Donor details come from another sample of the same person, matched by shared clones. Recombination joined TRBV9 with TRBJ1-5; 9 of the junction bases match TRBD1. The source was peripheral blood mononuclear cells (PBMCs), collected at new diagnosis, from a patient treated with antithyroid drugs. CDR3 reads: CASSPTDRGSNQPQHF. The DNA is as follows: TGTGCCAGCAGCCCGACGGACAGGGGTAGCAATCAGCCCCAGCATTTT. Supplemented by the reference TRBV9 and TRBJ1-5 proteins around the CDR3, the complete variable domain is DSGVTQTPKHLITATGQRVTLRCSPRSGDLSVYWYQQSLDQGLQFLIQYYNGEERAKGNILERFSAQQFPDLHSELNLSSLELGDSALYFCASSPTDRGSNQPQHFGDGTRLSIL.